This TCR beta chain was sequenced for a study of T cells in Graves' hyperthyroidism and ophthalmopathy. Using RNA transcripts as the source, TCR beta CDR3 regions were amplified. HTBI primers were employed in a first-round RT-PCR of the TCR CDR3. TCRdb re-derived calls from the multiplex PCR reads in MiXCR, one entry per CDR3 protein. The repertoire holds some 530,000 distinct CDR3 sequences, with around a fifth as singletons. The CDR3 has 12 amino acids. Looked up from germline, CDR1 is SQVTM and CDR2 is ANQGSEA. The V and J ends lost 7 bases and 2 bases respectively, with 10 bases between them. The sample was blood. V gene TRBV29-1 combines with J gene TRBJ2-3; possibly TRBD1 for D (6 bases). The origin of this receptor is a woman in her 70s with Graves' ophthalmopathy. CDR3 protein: CSAQGNTDTQYF. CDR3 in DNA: TGCAGCGCCCAGGGGAACACAGATACGCAGTATTTT.